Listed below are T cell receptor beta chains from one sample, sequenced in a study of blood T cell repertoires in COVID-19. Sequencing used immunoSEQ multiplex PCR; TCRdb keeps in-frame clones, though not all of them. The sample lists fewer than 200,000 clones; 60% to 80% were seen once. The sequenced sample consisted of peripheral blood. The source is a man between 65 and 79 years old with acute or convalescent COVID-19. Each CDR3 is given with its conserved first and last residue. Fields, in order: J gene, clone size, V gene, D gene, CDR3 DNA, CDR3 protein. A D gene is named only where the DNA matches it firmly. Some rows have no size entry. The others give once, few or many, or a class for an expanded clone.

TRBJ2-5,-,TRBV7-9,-,TGTGCCAGCAGGGCCCAAGAGACCCAGTACTTC,CASRAQETQYF
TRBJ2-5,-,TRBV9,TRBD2,TGTGCCAGCAGCGTAGGGTTGGGTAGCGGGGAGCAAGAGACCCAGTACTTC,CASSVGLGSGEQETQYF
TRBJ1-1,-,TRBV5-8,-,TGTGCCAGCAGCTTGGGAATACCAGGGCTGGGGTACACTGAAGCTTTCTTT,CASSLGIPGLGYTEAFF
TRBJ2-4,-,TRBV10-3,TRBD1,TGTGCCATCAGTGATGGTGGGACAGCGAGCTGGCTAGCCAAAAACATTCAGTACTTC,CAISDGGTASWLAKNIQYF
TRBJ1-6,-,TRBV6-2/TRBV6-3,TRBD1,TGTGCCAGCAGTTCGGGCACAGGGGGAGGTAATTCACCCCTCCACTTT,CASSSGTGGGNSPLHF
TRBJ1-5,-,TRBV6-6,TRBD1,TGTGCCAGCAGTCACCTTTTGACAGGGTTGAGCAATCAGCCCCAGCATTTT,CASSHLLTGLSNQPQHF
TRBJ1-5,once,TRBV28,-,TGTGCCAGCAGGGTGAGGGGGCAGCCCCAGCATTTT,CASRVRGQPQHF
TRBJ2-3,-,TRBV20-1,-,TGCAGTGCTAGTTCTGGAGAGCACACAGATACGCAGTATTTT,CSASSGEHTDTQYF
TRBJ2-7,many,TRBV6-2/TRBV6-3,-,TGTGCCAGCAGTTACTCGAGGCTAGCCGTGTCCTACGAGCAGTACTTC,CASSYSRLAVSYEQYF
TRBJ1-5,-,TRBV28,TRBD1,TGTGCCAGCAGTTTACCCGGGACAGGCAATCAGCCCCAGCATTTT,CASSLPGTGNQPQHF
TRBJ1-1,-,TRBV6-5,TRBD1,TGTGCCAGCGGTACAGGGGGGGGGAACACTGAAGCTTTCTTT,CASGTGGGNTEAFF
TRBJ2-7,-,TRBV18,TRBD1,TGTGCCAGCTCACCCCGGGACAGGGCGGGCGAGCAGTACTTC,CASSPRDRAGEQYF
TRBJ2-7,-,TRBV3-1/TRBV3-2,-,TGTGCCAGCAGCCAAGAAGGCAGCGGGTCCTACGAGCAGTACTTC,CASSQEGSGSYEQYF
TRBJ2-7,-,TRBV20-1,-,TGCAGTGCTAGTCCACTAGGTAGTTTTTACGAGCAGTACTTC,CSASPLGSFYEQYF
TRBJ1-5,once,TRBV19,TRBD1,TGTGCCAGTAGTATAGACTTGACAGGGGGCAATCAGCCCCAGCATTTT,CASSIDLTGGNQPQHF
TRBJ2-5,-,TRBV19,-,TGTGCCACTGAGGGCATCGGGGGAGTTAAGGAGACCCAGTACTTC,CATEGIGGVKETQYF
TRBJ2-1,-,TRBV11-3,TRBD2,TGTGCCAGCAGCTTAGGAACCTCCTTGCGGGAGGGCCCCTACAATGAGCAGTTCTTC,CASSLGTSLREGPYNEQFF
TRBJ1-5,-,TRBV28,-,TGTGCCAGCAGTTTAGGCGGCGCCGGCAACCAGCCCCAGCATTTT,CASSLGGAGNQPQHF
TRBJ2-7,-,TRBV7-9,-,TGTGCCAGCAGCTTAGCGTTTTCTGGGGGCGGGGGCGAGCAGTACTTC,CASSLAFSGGGGEQYF
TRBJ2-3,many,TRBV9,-,TGTGCCAGCAGCGATGCGGGCAGCCACACAGATACGCAGTATTTT,CASSDAGSHTDTQYF
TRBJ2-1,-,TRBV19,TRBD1,TGTGCCAGTAGTATCCGCACCGGGACAGGGTCTACGGCCAAGGAGCAGTTCTTC,CASSIRTGTGSTAKEQFF
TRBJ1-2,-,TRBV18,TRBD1,TGTGCCAGCTCACCACCGAACAGGGGGAAGAATGGCTACACCTTC,CASSPPNRGKNGYTF
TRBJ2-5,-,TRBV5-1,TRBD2,TGCGCCAGCAGCTTGGCCGTGTTAGCGGGGCAGGGGGAGACCCAGTACTTC,CASSLAVLAGQGETQYF
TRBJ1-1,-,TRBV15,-,TGTGCCACCAGCAGAGAATTAGATTCGAACACTGAAGCTTTCTTT,CATSRELDSNTEAFF
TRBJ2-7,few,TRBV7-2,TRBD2,TGTGCCAGCAGCTTAGCCGGGACTAGCGGGTACGAGCAGTACTTC,CASSLAGTSGYEQYF
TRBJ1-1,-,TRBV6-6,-,TGTGCCGGGGCGGGGGGGAACACTGAAGCTTTCTTT,CAGAGGNTEAFF
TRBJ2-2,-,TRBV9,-,TGTGCCAGCAGCGTCGTACGGGATGCGGGCACCGGGGAGCTGTTTTTT,CASSVVRDAGTGELFF
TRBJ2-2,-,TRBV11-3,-,TGTGCCAGCAGCTCACGCGAAGAGGGTTACAACACCGGGGAGCTGTTTTTT,CASSSREEGYNTGELFF
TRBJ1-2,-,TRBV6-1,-,TGTGCCAGCAGTGAGTACAGCTATGGCTACACCTTC,CASSEYSYGYTF
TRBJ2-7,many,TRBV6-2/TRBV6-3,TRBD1,TGTGCCAGCAGCGACAGGGGGACCTACGAGCAGTACTTC,CASSDRGTYEQYF
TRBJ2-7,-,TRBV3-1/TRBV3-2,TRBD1,TGTGCCAGCAGCTACGCCAAGGGACAGGGGTACGAGCAGTACTTC,CASSYAKGQGYEQYF
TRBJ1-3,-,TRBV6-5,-,TGTGCCAGCAGTATAGGACACTCTGGAAACACCATATATTTT,CASSIGHSGNTIYF
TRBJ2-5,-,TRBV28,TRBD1,TGTGCCAGCGGGACAGGGGTTTATGAGACCCAGTACTTC,CASGTGVYETQYF
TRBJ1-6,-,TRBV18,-,TGTGCCAGCTCACCACCGAACGGGGTTGAATCACCCCTCCACTTT,CASSPPNGVESPLHF
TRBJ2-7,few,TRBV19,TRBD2,TGTGCCAGTAGTCTTCGGGCTAGCGGGGCCGGCGAGCAGTACTTC,CASSLRASGAGEQYF
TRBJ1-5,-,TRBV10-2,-,TGCGCCAGCAGTGAGGTAGTCGGGAATCAGCCCCAGCATTTT,CASSEVVGNQPQHF
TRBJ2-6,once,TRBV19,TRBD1,TGTGCCAGTAGTATAAGGACAGGCGGTGGGGCCAACGTCCTGACTTTC,CASSIRTGGGANVLTF
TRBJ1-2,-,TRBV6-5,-,TGTGCCAGCATACCTTCACAGGGAAACTATGGCTACACCTTC,CASIPSQGNYGYTF
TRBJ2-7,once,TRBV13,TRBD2,TGTGCCAGCAGCGGCAGGACTAGCGGGAGCCTAGGGGAGCAGTACTTC,CASSGRTSGSLGEQYF
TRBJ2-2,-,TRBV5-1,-,TGCGCCAGCAGCTTCGAGAGTACCGGGGAGCTGTTTTTT,CASSFESTGELFF
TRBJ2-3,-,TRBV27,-,TGTGCCAGCAGTCTCACTAGCACAGATACGCAGTATTTT,CASSLTSTDTQYF
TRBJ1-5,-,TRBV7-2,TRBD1,TGTGCCAGCAGCTTAGGGACAGGGGTACAGCCCCAGCATTTT,CASSLGTGVQPQHF
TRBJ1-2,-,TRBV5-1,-,TGCGCCAGCAGCTTGGACAGGGTATCTGGCTACACCTTC,CASSLDRVSGYTF
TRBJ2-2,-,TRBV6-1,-,TGTGCCAGCAGTGAAGCCGCACAGCCCACGGGGGAGCTGTTTTTT,CASSEAAQPTGELFF
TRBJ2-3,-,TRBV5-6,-,TGTGCCAGCAGCTTGCGCCTTAGCGGTTCGGGCCGGGGGACAGATACGCAGTATTTT,CASSLRLSGSGRGTDTQYF
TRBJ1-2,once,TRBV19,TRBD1,TGTGCCAGTTCCACAGGGGAAGGGACTGCTAAGGGCTACACCTTC,CASSTGEGTAKGYTF
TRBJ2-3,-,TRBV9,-,TGTGCCAGCAGCGGAACGACGGGGGTAACAGATACGCAGTATTTT,CASSGTTGVTDTQYF
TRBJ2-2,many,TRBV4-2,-,TGTGCCAGCAGCCCGGTGGACAAGTCGAACACCGGGGAGCTGTTTTTT,CASSPVDKSNTGELFF
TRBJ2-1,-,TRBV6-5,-,TGTGCCAGCAGTTACTCGGAGGGAATCGAGAACAATGAGCAGTTCTTC,CASSYSEGIENNEQFF
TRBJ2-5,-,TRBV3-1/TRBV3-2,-,TGTGCCAGCAGCCAAACGGGAGAGACCCAGTACTTC,CASSQTGETQYF
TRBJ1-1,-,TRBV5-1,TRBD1,TGCGCCAGCAGCGAAGGACAGGGCGTTGAAGCTTTCTTT,CASSEGQGVEAFF
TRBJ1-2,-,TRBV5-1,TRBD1,TGCGCCAGCAGCCCAGACAGGGGGCTAAACTATGGCTACACCTTC,CASSPDRGLNYGYTF
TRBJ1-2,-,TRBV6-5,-,TGTGCCAGCAGTTACGTTGGACAAAAAGGTCCTCCGGGCTACACCTTC,CASSYVGQKGPPGYTF
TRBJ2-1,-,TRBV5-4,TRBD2,TGTGCCAGCAGCTTCATGGTTAGCGGGAGGGCGGGCAATGAGCAGTTCTTC,CASSFMVSGRAGNEQFF
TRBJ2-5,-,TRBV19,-,TGTGCCAGTAGTGAGGAAGAGACCCAGTACTTC,CASSEEETQYF
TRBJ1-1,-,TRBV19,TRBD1,TGTGCCAGTAGTATGGGACAGGGACCTGAAGCTTTCTTT,CASSMGQGPEAFF
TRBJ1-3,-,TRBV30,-,TGTGCCTGGACCTCGGGAAACACCATATATTTT,CAWTSGNTIYF